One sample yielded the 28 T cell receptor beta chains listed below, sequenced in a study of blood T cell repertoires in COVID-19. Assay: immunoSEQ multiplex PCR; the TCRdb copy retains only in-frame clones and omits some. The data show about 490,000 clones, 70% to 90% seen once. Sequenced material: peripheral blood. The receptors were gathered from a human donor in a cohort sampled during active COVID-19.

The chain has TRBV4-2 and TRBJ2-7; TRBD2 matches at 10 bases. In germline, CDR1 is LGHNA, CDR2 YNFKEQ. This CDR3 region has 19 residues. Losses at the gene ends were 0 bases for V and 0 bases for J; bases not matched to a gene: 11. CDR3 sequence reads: CASSQERGTSVDHSYEQYF. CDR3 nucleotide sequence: TGTGCCAGCAGCCAAGAACGCGGGACTAGCGTAGACCACTCCTACGAGCAGTACTTC.

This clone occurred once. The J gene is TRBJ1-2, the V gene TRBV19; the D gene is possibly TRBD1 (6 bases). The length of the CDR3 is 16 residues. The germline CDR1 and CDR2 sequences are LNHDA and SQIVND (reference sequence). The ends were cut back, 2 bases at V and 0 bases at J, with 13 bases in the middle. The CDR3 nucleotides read TGTGCCAGTAGTATACAATACAGGGTGGCTAACTATGGCTACACCTTC. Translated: CASSIQYRVANYGYTF.

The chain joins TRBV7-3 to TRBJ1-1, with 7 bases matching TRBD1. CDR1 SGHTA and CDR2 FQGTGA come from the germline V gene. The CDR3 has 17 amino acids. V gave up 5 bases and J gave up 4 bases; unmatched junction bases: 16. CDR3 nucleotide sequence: TGTGCCAGCAGCCCTCTGACAGGGTGGGCAGGGAGCACTGAAGCTTTCTTT. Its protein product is CASSPLTGWAGSTEAFF.

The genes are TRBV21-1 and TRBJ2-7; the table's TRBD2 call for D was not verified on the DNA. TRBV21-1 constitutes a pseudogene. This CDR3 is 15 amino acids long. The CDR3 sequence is CASSTRTSQNYEQYF. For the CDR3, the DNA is TGTGCCAGCAGCACGCGGACTAGCCAAAACTACGAGCAGTACTTC.

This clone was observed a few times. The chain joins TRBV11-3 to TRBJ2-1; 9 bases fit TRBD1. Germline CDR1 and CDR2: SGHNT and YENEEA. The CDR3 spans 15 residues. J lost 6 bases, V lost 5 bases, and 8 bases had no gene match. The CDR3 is CASSLGQGQGNEQFF. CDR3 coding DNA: TGTGCCAGCAGCCTTGGACAGGGGCAGGGCAATGAGCAGTTCTTC.

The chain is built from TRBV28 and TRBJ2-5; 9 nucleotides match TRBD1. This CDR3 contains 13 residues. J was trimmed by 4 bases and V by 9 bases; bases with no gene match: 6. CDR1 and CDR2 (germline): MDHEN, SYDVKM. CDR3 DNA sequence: TGTGCCAGTGGAGGACAGGGGCTAGAGACCCAGTACTTC. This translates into CASGGQGLETQYF.

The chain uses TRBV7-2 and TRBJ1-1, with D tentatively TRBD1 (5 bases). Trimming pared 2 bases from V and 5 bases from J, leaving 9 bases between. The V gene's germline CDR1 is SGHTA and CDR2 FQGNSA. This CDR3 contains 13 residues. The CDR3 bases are TGTGCCAGCAGCTTAAGGGGCGCGACTGAAGCTTTCTTT. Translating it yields CASSLRGATEAFF. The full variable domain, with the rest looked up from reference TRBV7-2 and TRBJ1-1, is GAGVSQSPSNKVTEKGKDVELRCDPISGHTALYWYRQSLGQGLEFLIYFQGNSAPDKSGLPSDRFSAERTGGSVSTLTIQRTQQEDSAVYLCASSLRGATEAFFGQGTRLTVV.

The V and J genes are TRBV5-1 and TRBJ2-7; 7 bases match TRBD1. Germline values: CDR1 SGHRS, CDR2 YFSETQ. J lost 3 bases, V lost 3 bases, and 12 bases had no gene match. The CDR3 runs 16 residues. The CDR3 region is CASSWQRGQLHYEQYF. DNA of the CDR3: TGCGCCAGCAGCTGGCAACGGGGACAGCTACACTACGAGCAGTACTTC.

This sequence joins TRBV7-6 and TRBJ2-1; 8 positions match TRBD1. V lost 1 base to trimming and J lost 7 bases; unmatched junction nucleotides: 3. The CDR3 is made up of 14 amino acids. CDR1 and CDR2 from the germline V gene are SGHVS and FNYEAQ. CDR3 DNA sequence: TGTGCCAGCAGCTTAGGCAGGGGGCAGAATGAGCAGTTCTTC. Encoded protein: CASSLGRGQNEQFF.

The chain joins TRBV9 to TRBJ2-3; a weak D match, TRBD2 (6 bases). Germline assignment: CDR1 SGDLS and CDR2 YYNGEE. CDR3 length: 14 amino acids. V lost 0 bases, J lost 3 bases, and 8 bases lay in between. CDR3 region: CASSVVAETDTQYF. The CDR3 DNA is TGTGCCAGCAGCGTAGTAGCGGAGACAGATACGCAGTATTTT.

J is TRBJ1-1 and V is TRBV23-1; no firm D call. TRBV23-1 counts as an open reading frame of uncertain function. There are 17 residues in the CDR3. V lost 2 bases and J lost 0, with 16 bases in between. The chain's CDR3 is CASSQDIATVLNTEAFF. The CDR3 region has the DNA TGCGCCAGCAGTCAAGACATCGCTACAGTTTTGAACACTGAAGCTTTCTTT.

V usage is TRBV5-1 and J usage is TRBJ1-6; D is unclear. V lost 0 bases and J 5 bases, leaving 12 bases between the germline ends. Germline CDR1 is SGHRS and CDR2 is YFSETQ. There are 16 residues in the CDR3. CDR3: CASSLAGIGDNSPLHF. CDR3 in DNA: TGCGCCAGCAGCTTGGCGGGGATCGGCGATAATTCACCCCTCCACTTT.

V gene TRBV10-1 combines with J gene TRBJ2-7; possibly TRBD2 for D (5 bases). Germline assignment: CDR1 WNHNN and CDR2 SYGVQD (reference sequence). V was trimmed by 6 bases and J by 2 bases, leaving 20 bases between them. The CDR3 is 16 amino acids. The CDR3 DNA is TGCGCCAGCAGCGACCAAAGGCTAGCCGAAACCTACGAGCAGTACTTC. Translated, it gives CASSDQRLAETYEQYF.

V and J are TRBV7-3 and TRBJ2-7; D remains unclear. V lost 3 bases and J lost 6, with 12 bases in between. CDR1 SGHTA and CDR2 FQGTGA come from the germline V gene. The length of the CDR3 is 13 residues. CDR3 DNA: TGTGCCAGCAGCTTCTCCAAGGCAGGCGAGCAGTACTTC. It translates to CASSFSKAGEQYF.

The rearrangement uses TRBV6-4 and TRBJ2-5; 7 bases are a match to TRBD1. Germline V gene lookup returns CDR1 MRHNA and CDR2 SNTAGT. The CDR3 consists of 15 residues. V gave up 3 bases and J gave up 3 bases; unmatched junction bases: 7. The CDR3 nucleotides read TGTGCCAGCAGTGAGGCAGGGGGTAAGAAAGAGACCCAGTACTTC. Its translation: CASSEAGGKKETQYF.

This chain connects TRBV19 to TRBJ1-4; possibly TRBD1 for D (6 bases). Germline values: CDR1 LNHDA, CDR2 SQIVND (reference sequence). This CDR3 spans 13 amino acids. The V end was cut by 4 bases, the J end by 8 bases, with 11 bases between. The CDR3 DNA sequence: TGTGCCAGTAGTACAGGGGTCCAGGAAAAACTGTTTTTT. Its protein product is CASSTGVQEKLFF.

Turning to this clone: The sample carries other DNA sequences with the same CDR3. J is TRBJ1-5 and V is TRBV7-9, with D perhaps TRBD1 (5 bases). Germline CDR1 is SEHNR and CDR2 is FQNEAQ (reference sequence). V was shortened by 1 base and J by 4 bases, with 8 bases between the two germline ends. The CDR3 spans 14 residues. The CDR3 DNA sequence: TGTGCCAGCAGCTTAGGGGGGGGGAATCAGCCCCAGCATTTT. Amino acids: CASSLGGGNQPQHF.

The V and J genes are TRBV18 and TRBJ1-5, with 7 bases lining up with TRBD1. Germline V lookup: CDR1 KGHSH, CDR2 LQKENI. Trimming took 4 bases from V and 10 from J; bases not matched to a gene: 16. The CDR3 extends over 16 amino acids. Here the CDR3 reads CASSLTRRTTGEPQHF. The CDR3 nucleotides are TGTGCCAGCTCACTGACCAGAAGGACCACAGGGGAACCCCAGCATTTT.

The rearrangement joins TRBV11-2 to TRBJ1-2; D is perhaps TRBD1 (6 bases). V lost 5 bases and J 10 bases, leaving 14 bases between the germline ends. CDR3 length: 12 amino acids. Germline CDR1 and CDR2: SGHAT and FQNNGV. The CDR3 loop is CASSPDRTDYTF. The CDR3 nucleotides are TGTGCCAGCAGCCCAGATCGGACAGACTACACCTTC.

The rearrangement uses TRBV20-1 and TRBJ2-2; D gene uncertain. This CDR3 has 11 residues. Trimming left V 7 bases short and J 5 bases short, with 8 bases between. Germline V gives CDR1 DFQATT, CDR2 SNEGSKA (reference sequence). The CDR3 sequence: CSVTKTGELFF. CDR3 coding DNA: TGCAGTGTCACAAAGACCGGGGAGCTGTTTTTT.

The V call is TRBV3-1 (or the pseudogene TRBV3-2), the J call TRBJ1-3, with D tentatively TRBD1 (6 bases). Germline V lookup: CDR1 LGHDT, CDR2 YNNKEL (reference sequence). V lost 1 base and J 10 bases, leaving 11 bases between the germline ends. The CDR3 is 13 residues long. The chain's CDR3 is CASSQVGQGTIYF. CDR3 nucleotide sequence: TGTGCCAGCAGCCAAGTGGGACAAGGGACCATATATTTT.

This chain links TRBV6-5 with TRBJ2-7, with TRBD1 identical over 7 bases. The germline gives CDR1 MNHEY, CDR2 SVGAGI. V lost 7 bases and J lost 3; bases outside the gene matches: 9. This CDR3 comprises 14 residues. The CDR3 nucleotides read TGTGCCAGCACCCCCGACAGGGAAGACTACGAGCAGTACTTC. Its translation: CASTPDREDYEQYF.

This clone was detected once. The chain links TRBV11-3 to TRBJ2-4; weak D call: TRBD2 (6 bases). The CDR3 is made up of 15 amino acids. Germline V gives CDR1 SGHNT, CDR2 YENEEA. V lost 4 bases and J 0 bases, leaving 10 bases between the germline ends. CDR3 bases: TGTGCCAGCAGCTGGAGGGCCATAGCCAAAAACATTCAGTACTTC. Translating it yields CASSWRAIAKNIQYF.

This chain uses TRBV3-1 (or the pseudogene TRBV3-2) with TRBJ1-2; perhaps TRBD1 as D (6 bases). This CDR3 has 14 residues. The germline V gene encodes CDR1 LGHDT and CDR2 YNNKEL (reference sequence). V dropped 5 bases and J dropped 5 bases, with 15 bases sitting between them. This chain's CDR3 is CASSERDTRYGYTF. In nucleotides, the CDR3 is TGTGCCAGCAGCGAGCGGGACACGAGATATGGCTACACCTTC.

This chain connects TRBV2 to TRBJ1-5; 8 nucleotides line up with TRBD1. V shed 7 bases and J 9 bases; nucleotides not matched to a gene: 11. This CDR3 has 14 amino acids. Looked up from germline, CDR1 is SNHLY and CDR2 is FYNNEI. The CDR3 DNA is TGTGCCAGCAATTGGGACAGGTCTTTGTCGCCCCAGCATTTT. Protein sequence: CASNWDRSLSPQHF.

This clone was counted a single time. The DNA of the CDR3 is TGTGCCAGCGCCCCGACTAGCGGGAGGGCCGGTGAGCAGTTCTTC. Encoded protein: CASAPTSGRAGEQFF. The chain carries TRBV11-2 and TRBJ2-1; TRBD2 agrees at 14 bases. This CDR3 has 15 residues. The germline V gene has CDR1 SGHAT and CDR2 FQNNGV. V was pared by 8 bases and J by 9 bases, with 9 bases of the junction left unmatched.

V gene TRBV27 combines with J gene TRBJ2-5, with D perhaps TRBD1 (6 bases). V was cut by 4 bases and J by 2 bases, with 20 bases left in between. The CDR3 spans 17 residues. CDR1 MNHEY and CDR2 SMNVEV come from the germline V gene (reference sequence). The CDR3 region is CASSSAVPGQGQETQYF. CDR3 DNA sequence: TGTGCCAGCAGTTCAGCGGTCCCGGGGCAGGGGCAAGAGACCCAGTACTTC.

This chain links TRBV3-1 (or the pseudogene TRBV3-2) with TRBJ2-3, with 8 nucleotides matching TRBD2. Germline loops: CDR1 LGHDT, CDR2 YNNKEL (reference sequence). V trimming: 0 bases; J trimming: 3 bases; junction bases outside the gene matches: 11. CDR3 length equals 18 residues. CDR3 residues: CASSQDEVAGMSTDTQYF. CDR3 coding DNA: TGTGCCAGCAGCCAAGATGAGGTAGCGGGAATGAGTACAGATACGCAGTATTTT.